This paragraph covers one T cell receptor beta chain sequence. Which antigen it targets is not known. Base qualities are missing; no much larger clone stands one base away. The library was produced with 5' RACE. The sample was run on an Illumina HiSeq 2500. A second 7 to 11 cycle PCR used a sample-barcoded 5' primer and a J-beta primer mix. Each TCR beta cDNA molecule received a unique molecular identifier from a template-switch 5' adaptor carrying 12 random nucleotides. Each sample yielded at least 3 million CDR3-containing paired-end reads. First-strand cDNA synthesis was performed from all RNA using the Mint cDNA synthesis kit, with priming by a TRBC-specific oligonucleotide. Following uracil-DNA glycosylase treatment, a first 18-cycle PCR with universal primers M1SS and BC2_uni_R was performed on all cDNA. The authors' analysis ran thus. For normalization, 1 million high-quality reads were randomly selected from each sample, with every read carrying a distinct molecular identifier. Instead of being binned into consensus sequences, reads with shared molecular identifiers were discarded. MiTCR, with a Q25 quality threshold and the strictest error-elimination algorithm, was used for CDR3 identification, clonotype clustering and error correction. A nonparametric unseen species model using Euler transformation provided a lower-bound estimate of total TCR beta diversity. TCRdb reran the public reads through fastp at Q25 and MiXCR, keeping productive beta chains. Duplicate CDR3 protein sequences are folded into a single record with the most common DNA and genes. The V and J calls were determined by TCRdb, not by the authors. Within this sample are 600,000 to 800,000 distinct CDR3 sequences, with around a fifth of them counted one time only. Of the sample, approximately 3.7% falls within the top ten clones.

This sample was taken from a study of blood T cells in healthy people across ages (dated by TCRdb to 2014 to 2015). For the wider study: In model experiments, template switching captured roughly one uniquely barcoded TCR beta cDNA molecule for every two T cells. Using deep sequencing normalized with unique cDNA molecular identifiers, the study measured how TCR beta repertoire diversity changes with age. Donors were grouped into four age groups: young (average roughly 17 years), middle-aged (less than 40), aged (roughly 67) and long-lived (approximately 75). To avoid experimental bias, donors of different ages were spread randomly across the sequencing lanes. Two additional independent replicas of 1 million unique cDNA reads from the same blood draw were analyzed for two donors (one aged 18 to 30 and one aged 80 or older). The paper's findings and limits, for the study overall: Because the CMV infection status of the donors was unknown, age-related changes in expanded clonotypes may potentially have been confounded. Compared with the aged group, more naive CD4+ T cells, fewer expanded clones and increased TCR diversity were shown by the long-lived group, suggesting age selection. Total diversity estimates from one million sequenced T cells were considered lower bounds and underestimates. Observed TCR beta diversity correlated strongly with the percentage of naive T cells measured by flow cytometry. Since profiling was done on bulk unsorted PBMCs, naive and antigen-experienced compartments could not be conclusively compared. Observed TCR beta diversity per million T cells fell roughly linearly with age, and a significant reduction was already apparent by age around 36.

The CDR1 and CDR2 encoded by the germline V gene are SNHLY and FYNNEI. Trimming accounts for 6 bases at V and 0 bases at J, while the number of junction bases matched to no gene is 11. From cysteine to phenylalanine, the CDR3 is 17 amino acids long. The DNA shown is the 51-base CDR3, in frame from base 1. Donors were 39 systemically healthy Caucasian individuals from Russia aged 6 to 90 years. Roughly 10 milliliters of peripheral blood were drawn from each donor into EDTA-treated Vacutainer tubes. Ficoll-Paque density-gradient centrifugation was used to isolate PBMCs, with at least 7 million per sample. Trizol reagent was used to extract total RNA from PBMCs, with at least 5 micrograms per sample. Naive CD45RAhigh/CD27high T cell percentages were measured by flow cytometry on a PBMC aliquot from every donor.

The chain couples TRBV2 to TRBJ2-7, with 10 middle bases fitting TRBD2. Sequences were obtained from blood. The clonotype comes from a man between 65 and 79 years old in good health. The bases read TGTGCCAGCAGGGGGCTAGCGGGAGTTATTAGCTCCTACGAGCAGTACTTC. The encoded protein is CASRGLAGVISSYEQYF.